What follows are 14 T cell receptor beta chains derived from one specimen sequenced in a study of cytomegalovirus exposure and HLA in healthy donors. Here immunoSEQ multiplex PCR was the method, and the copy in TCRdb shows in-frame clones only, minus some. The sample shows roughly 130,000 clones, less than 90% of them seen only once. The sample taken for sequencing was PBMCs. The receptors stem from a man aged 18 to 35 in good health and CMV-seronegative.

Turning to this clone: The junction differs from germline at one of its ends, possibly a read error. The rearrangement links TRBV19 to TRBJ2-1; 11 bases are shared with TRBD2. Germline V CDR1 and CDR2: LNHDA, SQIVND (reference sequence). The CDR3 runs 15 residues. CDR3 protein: CASSGSGRAYNEQFF. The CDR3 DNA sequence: TGTGCCAGTAGTGGTAGCGGGAGGGCCTATAATGAGCAGTTCTTC.

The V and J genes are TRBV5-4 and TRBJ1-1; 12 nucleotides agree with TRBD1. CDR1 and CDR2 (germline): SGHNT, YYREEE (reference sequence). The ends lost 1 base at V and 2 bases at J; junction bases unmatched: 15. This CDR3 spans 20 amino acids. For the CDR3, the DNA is TGTGCCAGCAGCTTGTTGAAATTGGGGGACAGGGGGCGAGGAAACACTGAAGCTTTCTTT. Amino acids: CASSLLKLGDRGRGNTEAFF.

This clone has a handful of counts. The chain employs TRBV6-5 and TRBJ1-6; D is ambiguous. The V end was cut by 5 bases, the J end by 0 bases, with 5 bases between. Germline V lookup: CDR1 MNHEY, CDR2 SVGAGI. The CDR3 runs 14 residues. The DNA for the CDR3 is TGTGCCAGCAGTGGTAGCTCCTATAATTCACCCCTCCACTTT. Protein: CASSGSSYNSPLHF.

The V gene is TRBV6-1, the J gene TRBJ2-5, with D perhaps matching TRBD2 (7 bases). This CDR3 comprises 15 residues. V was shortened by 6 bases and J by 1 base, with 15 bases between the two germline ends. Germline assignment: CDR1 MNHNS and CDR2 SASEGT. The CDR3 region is CASSPRGGAQETQYF. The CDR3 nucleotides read TGTGCCAGCAGCCCTAGGGGGGGGGCCCAAGAGACCCAGTACTTC.

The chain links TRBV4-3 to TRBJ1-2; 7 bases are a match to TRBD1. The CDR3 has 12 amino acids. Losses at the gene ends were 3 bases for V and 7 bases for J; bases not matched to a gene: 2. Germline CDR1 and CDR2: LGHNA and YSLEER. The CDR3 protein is CASSHQGVGYTF. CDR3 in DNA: TGCGCCAGCAGCCACCAGGGGGTTGGCTACACCTTC.

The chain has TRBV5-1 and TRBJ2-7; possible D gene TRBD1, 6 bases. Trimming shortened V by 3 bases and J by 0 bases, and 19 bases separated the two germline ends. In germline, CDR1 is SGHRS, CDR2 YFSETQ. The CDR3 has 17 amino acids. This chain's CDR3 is CASSSLMMGALSYEQYF. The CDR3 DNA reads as TGCGCCAGCAGCTCACTAATGATGGGGGCCCTCTCCTACGAGCAGTACTTC.

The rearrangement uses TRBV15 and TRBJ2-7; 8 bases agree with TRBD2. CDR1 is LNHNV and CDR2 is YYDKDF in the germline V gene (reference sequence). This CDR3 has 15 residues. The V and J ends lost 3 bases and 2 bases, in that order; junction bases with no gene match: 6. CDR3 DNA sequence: TGTGCCACCAGCAGGTCAGCGGGGGTAACCTACGAGCAGTACTTC. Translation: CATSRSAGVTYEQYF.

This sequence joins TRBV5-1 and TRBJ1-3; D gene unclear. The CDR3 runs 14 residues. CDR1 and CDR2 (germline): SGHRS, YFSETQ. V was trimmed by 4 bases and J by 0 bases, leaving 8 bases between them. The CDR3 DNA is TGCGCCAGCAGCGAGCGGAGCTCTGGAAACACCATATATTTT. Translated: CASSERSSGNTIYF. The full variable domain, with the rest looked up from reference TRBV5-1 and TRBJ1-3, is KAGVTQTPRYLIKTRGQQVTLSCSPISGHRSVSWYQQTPGQGLQFLFEYFSETQRNKGNFPGRFSGRQFSNSRSEMNVSTLELGDSALYLCASSERSSGNTIYFGEGSWLTVV.

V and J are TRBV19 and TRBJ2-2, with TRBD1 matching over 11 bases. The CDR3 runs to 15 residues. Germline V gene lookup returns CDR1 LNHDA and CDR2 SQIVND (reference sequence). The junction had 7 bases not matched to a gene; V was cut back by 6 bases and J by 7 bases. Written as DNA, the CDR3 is TGTGCCAGTAGCGGACAGGGGGCTTCGGTCGGGGAGCTGTTTTTT. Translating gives CASSGQGASVGELFF.

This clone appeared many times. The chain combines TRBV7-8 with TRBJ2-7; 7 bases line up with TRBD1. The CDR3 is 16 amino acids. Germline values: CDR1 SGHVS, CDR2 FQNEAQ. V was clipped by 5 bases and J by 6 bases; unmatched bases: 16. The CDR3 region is CASSDGPRQGFSEQYF. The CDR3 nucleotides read TGTGCCAGCAGCGACGGTCCGAGACAGGGTTTCTCCGAGCAGTACTTC.

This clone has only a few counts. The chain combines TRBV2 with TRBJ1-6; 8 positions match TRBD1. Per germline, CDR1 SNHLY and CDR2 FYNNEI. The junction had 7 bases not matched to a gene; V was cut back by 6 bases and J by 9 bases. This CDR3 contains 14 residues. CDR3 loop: CASSLDRGSSPLHF. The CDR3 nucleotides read TGTGCCAGCAGCCTCGACAGGGGCAGTTCACCCCTCCACTTT.

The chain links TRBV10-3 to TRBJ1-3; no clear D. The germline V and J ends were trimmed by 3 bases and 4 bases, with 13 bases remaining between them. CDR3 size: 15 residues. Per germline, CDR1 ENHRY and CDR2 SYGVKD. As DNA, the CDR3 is TGTGCCATCAGTGATGAAGGGAGGAAAGGAAACACCATATATTTT. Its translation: CAISDEGRKGNTIYF.

The CDR3 sequence is CATSGGDRVLEAFF. The DNA of the CDR3 is TGTGCCACCAGCGGAGGGGACAGGGTCCTTGAAGCTTTCTTT. This sequence joins TRBV15 and TRBJ1-1; 9 bases align to TRBD1. The junction had 8 bases not matched to a gene; V was cut back by 5 bases and J by 7 bases. This CDR3 is 14 amino acids long. Germline V gene data show CDR1 as LNHNV and CDR2 as YYDKDF (reference sequence).

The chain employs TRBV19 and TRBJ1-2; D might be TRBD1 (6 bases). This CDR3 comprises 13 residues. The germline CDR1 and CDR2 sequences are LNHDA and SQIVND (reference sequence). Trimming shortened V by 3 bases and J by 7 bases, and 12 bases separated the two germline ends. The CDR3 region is CASSIEAGAGYTF. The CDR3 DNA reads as TGTGCCAGTAGTATCGAGGCAGGGGCTGGCTACACCTTC.